This T cell receptor beta chain originates from a study of early T cells in non-severe SARS-CoV-2 infection. The sample holds a few counts of this clonotype. Unique molecular identifiers were attached to individual cDNA molecules. TCRdb reanalysed the 5' RACE reads using MiXCR and keeps one entry per CDR3 protein. The table shows tens of thousands of distinct CDR3 sequences, with over 10% occurring only once. V was cut by 0 bases and J by 7 bases, with 10 bases left in between. The CDR3 totals 13 residues. Germline V lookup: CDR1 SGHDT, CDR2 YYEEEE. The specimen sequenced was whole blood. This receptor was obtained from an adult who was a healthcare worker with PCR-confirmed SARS-CoV-2 infection or an uninfected control (not recorded which). The chain employs TRBV5-6 and TRBJ2-5, with TRBD1 as a possible D gene (6 bases). The CDR3 reads CASSLVGHGTQYF. CDR3 nucleotide sequence: TGTGCCAGCAGCTTGGTGGGACACGGGACCCAGTACTTC.